This T cell receptor beta chain was identified in a study of regulatory T cells in long-lasting Graves disease (dated by TCRdb to 2020 to 2022). Context from the whole study: To count as having persistent Graves' disease, a patient had to have received antithyroid drug treatment for over 5 years with TSH receptor autoantibodies remaining persistently positive. TCR sequencing covered some 13 persistent and about 20 newly diagnosed Graves' disease patients, around 33 samples in total. The study took place in China and was registered as a clinical trial. Persistent Graves' disease patients were compared with newly diagnosed Graves' disease patients by peripheral blood TCR sequencing and RNA sequencing. Persistent Graves' disease patients in the clinical cohort had taken antithyroid drugs for about 9.7 years on average. On the study overall, not on this receptor specifically: The small sample size was acknowledged by the authors as a limitation that may reduce accuracy. More public clonotypes were shared among persistent patients (approximately 3,000) than among newly diagnosed patients (more than 950). Preferential use of TRBV28, TRBJ1-2 and TRBJ2-5 was observed in persistent disease, whereas TRBV20-1 and TRBJ2-1 were favored in newly diagnosed disease. Persistent Graves' disease patients showed lower TCR Shannon entropy and fewer highly expanded clones than newly diagnosed patients, suggesting clonal expansion. Sequencing and analysis were restricted to the TCR beta chain. Because the primary lesion, thyroid tissue, could not be accessed, the study looked at peripheral blood alone.

In the paper's terms, the time point label means: persistent/refractory GD, antithyroid drugs over 5 years with positive TRAb. For both TCR sequencing and RNA sequencing, RNA was extracted from PBMCs in TRIzol. The diagnosis of Graves' disease followed American Thyroid Association guidelines. Patients for the study were recruited at an endocrinology department in Xi'an, China. Each patient gave roughly 10 milliliters of peripheral blood, collected in an EDTA anticoagulant tube. Ficoll Paque Plus density gradient separation was used to isolate PBMCs, and no further T cell sorting was performed. An Agilent 2100 Bioanalyzer and agarose gel were used to check RNA quality, while a NanoDrop 2000 measured RNA concentration. In its sample, this clonotype was seen many times. Its antigen remains unidentified. Qualities for individual bases were not recorded, and no much larger clone is one base off. The library was made by multiplex PCR. The reads were generated on an Illumina HiSeq 4000. To build TCR beta libraries, CDR3 regions were amplified by Arm-PCR using iRepertoire HTBI primers. Gel purification was performed on PCR products prior to sequencing. Under the source paper's analysis protocol: Gene usage analysis of CDR3 amino acid clonotypes used the 55 to 65 TRBV and 12 to 15 TRBJ segments found across samples. Filtered high-quality paired reads were merged into contigs using COPE and FqMerger. BLAST was used to align contigs to IMGT TRBV, TRBD and TRBJ reference genes, with CDR3 defined following IMGT. Any clonotype with a frequency above 0.1% was classified as a highly expanded clone. Shannon entropy served as the measure of repertoire diversity, while the Gini coefficient captured V-J evenness. A clonotype found in more than one individual was treated as public. TCRdb passed the public sequencing reads through fastp at Q25 and MiXCR, retaining productive beta sequences. Each entry merges the rows of one CDR3 protein and shows their most common DNA and genes. TCRdb, rather than the study authors, made the V and J calls. The sample profile shows approximately 290,000 distinct CDR3 sequences; under 25% of them were found once. The ten biggest clones cover 56% of the sample.

Reading from cysteine to phenylalanine, the CDR3 counts 15 amino acids. The entry retains the CDR3 DNA only, 45 bases that are in frame from base 1. Trimming takes 6 bases off V and 0 bases off J; junction bases not matched to a gene: 7. CDR1 and CDR2 are drawn from the germline V gene: MNHNS, SASEGT. The TCR originated in a female donor with Graves disease. Sequencing used peripheral blood mononuclear cells (PBMCs), obtained when the disease was refractory, from a patient treated with antithyroid drugs. The rearrangement combines TRBV6-1 with TRBJ2-7; 8 of the junction bases match TRBD1. At the DNA level, the sequence is TGTGCCAGCAGCGACGGACAGGGAGGCTCCTACGAGCAGTACTTC. This is translated as CASSDGQGGSYEQYF.